Sequencing of this T cell receptor (beta chain) was carried out in a study of T cell repertoires in cytomegalovirus infection. Each CDR3 protein is one row after TCRdb ran MiXCR on the reads. The table lists 80,000 to 130,000 distinct CDR3 sequences, about a quarter of them singletons. CDR3 length: 17 residues. The germline CDR1 and CDR2 sequences are SGDLS and YYNGEE. With 4 bases clipped from V and 7 bases from J, the junction kept 11 bases outside the gene matches. In this sample, this clonotype turned up many times. This receptor was taken from a human donor in good health (CMV status not recorded). Some clones in this sample may be carry-over from other donors' samples. The specimen sequenced was CD8+ T cells from PBMCs. The chain carries TRBV9 and TRBJ2-2; the match to TRBD2 covers 12 bases. CDR3 nucleotides: TGTGCCAGCAGCTGGGCTAGCGGGGGGGCCGATGGCGGGGAGCTGTTTTTT. It is translated as CASSWASGGADGGELFF.